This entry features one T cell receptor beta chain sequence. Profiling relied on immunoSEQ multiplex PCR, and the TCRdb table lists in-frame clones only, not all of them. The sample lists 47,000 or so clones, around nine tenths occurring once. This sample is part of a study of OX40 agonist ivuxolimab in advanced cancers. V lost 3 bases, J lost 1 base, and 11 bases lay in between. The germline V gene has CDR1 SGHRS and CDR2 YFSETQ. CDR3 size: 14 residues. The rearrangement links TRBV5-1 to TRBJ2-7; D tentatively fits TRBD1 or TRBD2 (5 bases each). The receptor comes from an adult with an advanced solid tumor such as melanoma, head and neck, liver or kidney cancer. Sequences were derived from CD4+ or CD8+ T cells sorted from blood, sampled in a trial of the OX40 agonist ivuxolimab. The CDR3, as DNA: TGCGCCAGCAGCTCCGGGACGGGATCCTACGAGCAGTACTTC. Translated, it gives CASSSGTGSYEQYF.